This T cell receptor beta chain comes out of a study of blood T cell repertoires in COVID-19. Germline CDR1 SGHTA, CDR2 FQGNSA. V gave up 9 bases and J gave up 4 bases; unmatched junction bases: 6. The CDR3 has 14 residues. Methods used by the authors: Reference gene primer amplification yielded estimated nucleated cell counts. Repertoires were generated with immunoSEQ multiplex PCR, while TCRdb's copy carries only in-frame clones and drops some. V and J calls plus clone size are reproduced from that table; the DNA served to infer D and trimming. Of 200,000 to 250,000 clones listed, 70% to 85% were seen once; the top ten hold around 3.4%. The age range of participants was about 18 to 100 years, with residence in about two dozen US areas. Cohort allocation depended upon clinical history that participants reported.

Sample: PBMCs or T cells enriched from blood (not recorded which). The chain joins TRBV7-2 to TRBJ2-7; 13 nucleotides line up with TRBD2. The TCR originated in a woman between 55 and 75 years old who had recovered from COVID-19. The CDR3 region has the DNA TGTGCCAGTTCGCAGACTAGCGGGAGGTACGAGCAGTACTTC. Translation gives CASSQTSGRYEQYF.